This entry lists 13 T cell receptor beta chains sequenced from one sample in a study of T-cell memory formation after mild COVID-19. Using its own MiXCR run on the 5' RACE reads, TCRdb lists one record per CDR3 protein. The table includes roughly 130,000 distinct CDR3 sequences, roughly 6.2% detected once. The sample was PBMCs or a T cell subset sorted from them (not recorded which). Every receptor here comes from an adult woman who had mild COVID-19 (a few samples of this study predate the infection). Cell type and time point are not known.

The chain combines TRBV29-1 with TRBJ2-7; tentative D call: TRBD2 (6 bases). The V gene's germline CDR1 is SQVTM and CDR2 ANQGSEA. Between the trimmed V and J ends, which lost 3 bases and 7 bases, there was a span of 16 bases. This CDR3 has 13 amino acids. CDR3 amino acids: CSVDGGRSREQYF. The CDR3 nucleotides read TGCAGCGTTGATGGAGGGAGGTCTCGGGAGCAGTACTTC.

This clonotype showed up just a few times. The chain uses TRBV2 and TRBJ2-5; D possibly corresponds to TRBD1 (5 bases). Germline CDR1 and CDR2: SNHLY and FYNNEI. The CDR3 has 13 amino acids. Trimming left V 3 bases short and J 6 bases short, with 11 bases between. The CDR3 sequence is CASSDGREKTQYF. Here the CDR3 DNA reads TGTGCCAGCAGTGATGGCAGGGAAAAGACCCAGTACTTC. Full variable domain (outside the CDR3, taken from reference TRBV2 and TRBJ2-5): EPEVTQTPSHQVTQMGQEVILRCVPISNHLYFYWYRQILGQKVEFLVSFYNNEISEKSEIFDDQFSVERPDGSNFTLKIRSTKLEDSAMYFCASSDGREKTQYFGPGTRLLVL.

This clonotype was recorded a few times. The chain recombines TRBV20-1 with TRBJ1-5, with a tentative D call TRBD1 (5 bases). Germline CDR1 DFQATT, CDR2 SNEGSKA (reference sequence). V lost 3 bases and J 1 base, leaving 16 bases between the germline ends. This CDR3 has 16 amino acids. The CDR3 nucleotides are TGCAGTGCTAGCCGTGCGGGGGAAGGAAGCAATCAGCCCCAGCATTTT. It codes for CSASRAGEGSNQPQHF.

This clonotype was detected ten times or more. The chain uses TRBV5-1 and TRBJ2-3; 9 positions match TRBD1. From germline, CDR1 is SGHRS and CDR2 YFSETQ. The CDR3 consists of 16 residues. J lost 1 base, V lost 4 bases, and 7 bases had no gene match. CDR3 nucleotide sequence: TGCGCCAGCAGCGTGGGACAGGGCAGAGGCACAGATACGCAGTATTTT. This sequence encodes CASSVGQGRGTDTQYF. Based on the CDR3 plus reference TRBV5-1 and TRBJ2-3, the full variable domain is KAGVTQTPRYLIKTRGQQVTLSCSPISGHRSVSWYQQTPGQGLQFLFEYFSETQRNKGNFPGRFSGRQFSNSRSEMNVSTLELGDSALYLCASSVGQGRGTDTQYFGPGTRLTVL.

The CDR3 is CASGQAGGSNQPQHF. CDR3 bases: TGTGCCAGCGGTCAGGCTGGAGGAAGCAATCAGCCCCAGCATTTT. V gene TRBV6-5 combines with J gene TRBJ1-5; D is uncertain. Looked up from germline, CDR1 is MNHEY and CDR2 is SVGAGI. The CDR3 contains 15 residues. V dropped 8 bases and J dropped 1 base, with 15 bases sitting between them.

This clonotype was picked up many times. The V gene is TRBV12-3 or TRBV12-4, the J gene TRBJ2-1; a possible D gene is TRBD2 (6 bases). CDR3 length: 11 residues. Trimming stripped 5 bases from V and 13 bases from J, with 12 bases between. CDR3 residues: CASSTRLEQFF. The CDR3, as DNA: TGTGCCAGCAGTACCCGACTAGAACAGTTCTTC.

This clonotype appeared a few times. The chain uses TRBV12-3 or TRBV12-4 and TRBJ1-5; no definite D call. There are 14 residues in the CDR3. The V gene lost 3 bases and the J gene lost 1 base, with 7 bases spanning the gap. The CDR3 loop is CASSLTSSNQPQHF. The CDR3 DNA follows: TGTGCCAGCAGTTTGACTTCGAGCAATCAGCCCCAGCATTTT.

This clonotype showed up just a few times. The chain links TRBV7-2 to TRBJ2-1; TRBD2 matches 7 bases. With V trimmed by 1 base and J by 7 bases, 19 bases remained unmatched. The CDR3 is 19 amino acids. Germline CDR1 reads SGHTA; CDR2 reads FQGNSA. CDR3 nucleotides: TGTGCCAGCAGCTTAGGCATGGGTGTAGGCGGGAGCTTCCTGAATGAGCAGTTCTTC. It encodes CASSLGMGVGGSFLNEQFF. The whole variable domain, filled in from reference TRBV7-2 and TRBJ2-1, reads GAGVSQSPSNKVTEKGKDVELRCDPISGHTALYWYRQSLGQGLEFLIYFQGNSAPDKSGLPSDRFSAERTGGSVSTLTIQRTQQEDSAVYLCASSLGMGVGGSFLNEQFFGPGTRLTVL.

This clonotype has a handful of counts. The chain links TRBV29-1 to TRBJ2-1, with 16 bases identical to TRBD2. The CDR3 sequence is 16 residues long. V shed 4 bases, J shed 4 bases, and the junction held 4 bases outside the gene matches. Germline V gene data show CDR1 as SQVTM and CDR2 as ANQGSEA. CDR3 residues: CSVGGLAGGRYNEQFF. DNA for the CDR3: TGCAGCGTTGGGGGACTAGCGGGAGGGAGATACAATGAGCAGTTCTTC.

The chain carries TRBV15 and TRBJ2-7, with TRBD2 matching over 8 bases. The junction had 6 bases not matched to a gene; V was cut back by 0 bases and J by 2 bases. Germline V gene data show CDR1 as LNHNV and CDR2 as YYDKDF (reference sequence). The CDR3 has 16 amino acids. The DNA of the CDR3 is TGTGCCACCAGCAGAGATGGGGGACTAGAAGCCTACGAGCAGTACTTC. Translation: CATSRDGGLEAYEQYF.

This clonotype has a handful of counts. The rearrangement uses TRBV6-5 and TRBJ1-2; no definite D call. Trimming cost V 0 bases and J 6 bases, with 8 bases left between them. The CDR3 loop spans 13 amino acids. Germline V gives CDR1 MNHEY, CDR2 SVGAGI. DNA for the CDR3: TGTGCCAGCAGTTACTCACGGAGGGATGGCTACACCTTC. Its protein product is CASSYSRRDGYTF.

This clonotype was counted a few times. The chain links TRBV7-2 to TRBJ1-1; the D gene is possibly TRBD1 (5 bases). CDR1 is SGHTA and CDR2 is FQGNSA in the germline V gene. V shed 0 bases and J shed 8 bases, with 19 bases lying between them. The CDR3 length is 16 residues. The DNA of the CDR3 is TGTGCCAGCAGCTTAGCAGGGAGGGGCCTGAATTCCGAAGCTTTCTTT. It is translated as CASSLAGRGLNSEAFF.

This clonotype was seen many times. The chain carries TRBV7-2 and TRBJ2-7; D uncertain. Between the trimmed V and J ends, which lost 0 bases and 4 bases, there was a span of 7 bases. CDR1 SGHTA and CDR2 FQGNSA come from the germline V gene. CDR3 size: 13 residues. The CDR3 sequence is CASSLASPYEQYF. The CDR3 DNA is TGTGCCAGCAGCTTAGCGAGTCCTTACGAGCAGTACTTC.